The rows below give T cell receptor beta chains drawn from one sample of a study of blood T cell repertoires in COVID-19. Using immunoSEQ multiplex PCR, the repertoire was profiled, and TCRdb retains in-frame clones only, with some absent. The data contain approximately 35,000 clones, about 91% of them seen just once; the ten biggest clones take up 9.9%. The sequenced material came from peripheral blood. The source is a human donor with active COVID-19. The donor label of this sample is uncertain. CDR3s leave out the opening cysteine and the closing phenylalanine or tryptophan.

>TRBV30
AWSVGAGVRDTQY
>TRBV19
ASSSPPGHNNEKLF
>TRBV6-4
ASSATGSVTEAF
>TRBV11-1
ASSSRVYEQY
>TRBV28
ASSFGGRGYEQY
>TRBV6-2/TRBV6-3
ASSYLSGQGNNSPLH
>TRBV28
ASSFSSLLSDTQY
>TRBV11-2
ASRPDRDYEQY
>TRBV11-3
ASSKGLAGGGHEQF
>TRBV7-9
ASSLDEDSYGYT
>TRBV27
ASSLQGNYGYT
>TRBV5-1
ASSFDNTYEQY
>TRBV5-1
ASSFEREGPNEQF
>TRBV6-1
ASSESPTVNYEQY
>TRBV19
ASSWSVNQPQH
>TRBV28
ASGRTGSSYEQY
>TRBV6-6
ASTFVDRRGGYT
>TRBV20-1
SASSPTGGQETQY
>TRBV10-3
AIKDSGGTEAF
>TRBV7-6
ASSLGAGGQDTQY
>TRBV7-6
ASSPWTGGTVGGTTEAF
>TRBV14
ASSQRTSFLYEQY
>TRBV10-3
AISESKDRVRNTEAF
>TRBV6-2/TRBV6-3
ASSSPGQESYEQY
>TRBV19
ASSIYGRAADTQY
>TRBV20-1
SARGLAGGY
>TRBV6-2/TRBV6-3
ASSHRQGAYGYT
>TRBV5-6
ASSLVPYRVSTEAF
>TRBV7-9
ASSWAGLAGDAQY
>TRBV25-1
ASSTVKGQAMRNSPLH
>TRBV18
ASSRGRDEKLF
>TRBV28
ASSPSDRGEETQY
>TRBV27
ASSLQSGANVLT
>TRBV4-2
ASSQLTSGLVDEQF
>TRBV12-3/TRBV12-4
ASSLTGETQY
>TRBV27
ASSFLTSGGLSEQY
>TRBV27
ASSLRDRGTDTQY